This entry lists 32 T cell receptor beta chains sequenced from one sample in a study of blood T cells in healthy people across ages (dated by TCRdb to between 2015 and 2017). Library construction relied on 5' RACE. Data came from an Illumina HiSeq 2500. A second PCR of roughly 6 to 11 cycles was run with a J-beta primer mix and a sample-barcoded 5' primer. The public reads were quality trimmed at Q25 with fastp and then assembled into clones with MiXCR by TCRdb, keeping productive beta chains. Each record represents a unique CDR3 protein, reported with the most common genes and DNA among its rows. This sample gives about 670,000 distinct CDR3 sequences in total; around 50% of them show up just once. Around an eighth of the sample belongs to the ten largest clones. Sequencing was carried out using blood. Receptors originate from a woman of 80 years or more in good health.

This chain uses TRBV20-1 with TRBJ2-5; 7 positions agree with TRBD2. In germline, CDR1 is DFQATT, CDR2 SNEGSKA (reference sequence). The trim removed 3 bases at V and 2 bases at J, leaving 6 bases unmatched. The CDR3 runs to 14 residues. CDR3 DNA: TGCAGTGCTAGTGTGGCGGGGGTACAAGAGACCCAGTACTTC. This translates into CSASVAGVQETQYF.

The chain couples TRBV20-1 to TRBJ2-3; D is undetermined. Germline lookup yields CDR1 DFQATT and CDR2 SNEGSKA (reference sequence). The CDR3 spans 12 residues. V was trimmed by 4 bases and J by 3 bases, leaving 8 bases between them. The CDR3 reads CSATTETDTQYF. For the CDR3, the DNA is TGCAGTGCTACGACTGAAACAGATACGCAGTATTTT.

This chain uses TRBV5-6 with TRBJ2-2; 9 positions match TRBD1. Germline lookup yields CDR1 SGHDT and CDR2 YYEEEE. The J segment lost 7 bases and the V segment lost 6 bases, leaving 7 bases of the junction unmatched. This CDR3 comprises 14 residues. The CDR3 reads CASNPGTGIGELFF. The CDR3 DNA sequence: TGTGCCAGCAACCCCGGGACAGGGATCGGGGAGCTGTTTTTT.

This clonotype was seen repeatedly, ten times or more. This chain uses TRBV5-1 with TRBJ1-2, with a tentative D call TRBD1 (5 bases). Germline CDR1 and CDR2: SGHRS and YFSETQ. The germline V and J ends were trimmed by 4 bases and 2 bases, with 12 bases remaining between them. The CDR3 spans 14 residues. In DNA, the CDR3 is TGCGCCAGCAGCCCCGAGAGGGGAAACTATGGCTACACCTTC. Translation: CASSPERGNYGYTF.

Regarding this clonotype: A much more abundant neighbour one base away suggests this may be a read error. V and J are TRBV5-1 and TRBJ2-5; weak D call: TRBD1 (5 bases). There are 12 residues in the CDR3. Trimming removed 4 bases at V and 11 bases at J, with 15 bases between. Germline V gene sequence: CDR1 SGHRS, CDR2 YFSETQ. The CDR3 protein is CASSAKGNEQYF. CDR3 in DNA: TGCGCCAGCAGCGCAAAGGGGAATGAGCAGTACTTC.

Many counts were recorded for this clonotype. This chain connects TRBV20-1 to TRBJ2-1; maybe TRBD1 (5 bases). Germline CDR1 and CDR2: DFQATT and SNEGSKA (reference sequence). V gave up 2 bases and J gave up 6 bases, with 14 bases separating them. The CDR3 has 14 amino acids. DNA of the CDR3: TGCAGTGCTAGACCGGGCTTGGGGCTCAATGAGCAGTTCTTC. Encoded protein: CSARPGLGLNEQFF.

The CDR3 reads CASSSMGSSGQGLRNEQFF. The CDR3, as DNA: TGTGCCAGCAGCTCTATGGGATCCTCGGGACAGGGGTTAAGGAATGAGCAGTTCTTC. The chain combines TRBV7-3 with TRBJ2-1, with 10 bases that match TRBD1. This CDR3 comprises 19 residues. Trimming cost V 4 bases and J 7 bases; bases outside gene matches: 19. Germline V gene lookup returns CDR1 SGHTA and CDR2 FQGTGA. The full variable domain, its missing parts supplied by reference TRBV7-3 and TRBJ2-1, is GAGVSQTPSNKVTEKGKYVELRCDPISGHTALYWYRQSLGQGPEFLIYFQGTGAADDSGLPNDRFFAVRPEGSVSTLKIQRTERGDSAVYLCASSSMGSSGQGLRNEQFFGPGTRLTVL.

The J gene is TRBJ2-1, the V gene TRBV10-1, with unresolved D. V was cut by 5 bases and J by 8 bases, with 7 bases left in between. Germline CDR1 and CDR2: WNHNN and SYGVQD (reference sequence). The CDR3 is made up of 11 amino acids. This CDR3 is CASSQVYEQFF. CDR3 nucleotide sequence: TGCGCCAGCAGTCAAGTCTATGAGCAGTTCTTC.

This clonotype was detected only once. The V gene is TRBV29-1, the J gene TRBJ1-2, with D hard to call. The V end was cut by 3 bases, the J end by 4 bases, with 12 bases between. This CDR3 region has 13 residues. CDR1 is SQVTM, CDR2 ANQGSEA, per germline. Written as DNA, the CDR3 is TGCAGCGTTGATGACGGACGCCTCTATGGCTACACCTTC. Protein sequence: CSVDDGRLYGYTF.

This CDR3 reads CASIEATAKPSYEQYF. The CDR3 DNA reads as TGTGCCAGCATCGAAGCAACGGCTAAGCCATCCTACGAGCAGTACTTC. V gene TRBV28 combines with J gene TRBJ2-7; D not certain. The CDR3 has 16 residues. The V and J ends lost 7 bases and 1 base respectively, with 20 bases between them. Germline V gene data show CDR1 as MDHEN and CDR2 as SYDVKM.

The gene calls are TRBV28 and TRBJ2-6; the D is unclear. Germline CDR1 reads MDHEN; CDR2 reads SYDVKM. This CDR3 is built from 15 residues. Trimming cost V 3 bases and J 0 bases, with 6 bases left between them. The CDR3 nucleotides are TGTGCCAGCAGTTTTATGGGCTCTGGGGCCAACGTCCTGACTTTC. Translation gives CASSFMGSGANVLTF.

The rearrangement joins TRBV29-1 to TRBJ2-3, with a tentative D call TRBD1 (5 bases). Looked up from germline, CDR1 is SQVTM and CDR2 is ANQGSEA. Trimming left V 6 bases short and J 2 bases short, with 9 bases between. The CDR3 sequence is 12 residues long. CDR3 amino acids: CSVHRYTDTQYF. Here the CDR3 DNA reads TGCAGCGTCCACAGGTACACAGATACGCAGTATTTT.

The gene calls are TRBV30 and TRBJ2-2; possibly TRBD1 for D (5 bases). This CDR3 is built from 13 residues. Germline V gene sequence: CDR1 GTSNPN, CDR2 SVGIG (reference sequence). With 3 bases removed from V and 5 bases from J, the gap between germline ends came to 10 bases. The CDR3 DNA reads TGTGCCTGGAGCGCCAGGGTTACCGGGGAGCTGTTTTTT. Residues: CAWSARVTGELFF.

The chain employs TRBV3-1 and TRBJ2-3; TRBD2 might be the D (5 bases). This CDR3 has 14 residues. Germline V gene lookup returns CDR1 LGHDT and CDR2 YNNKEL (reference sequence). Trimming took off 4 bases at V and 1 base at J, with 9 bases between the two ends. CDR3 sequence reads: CASSLRTRTDTQYF. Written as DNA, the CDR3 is TGTGCCAGCAGCCTACGGACTCGCACAGATACGCAGTATTTT.

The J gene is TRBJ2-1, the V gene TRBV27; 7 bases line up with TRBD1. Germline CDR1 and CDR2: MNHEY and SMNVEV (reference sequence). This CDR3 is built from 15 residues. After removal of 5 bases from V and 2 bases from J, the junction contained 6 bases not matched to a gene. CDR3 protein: CASSNDRAAYNEQFF. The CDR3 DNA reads TGTGCCAGCAGTAACGACAGGGCGGCCTACAATGAGCAGTTCTTC.

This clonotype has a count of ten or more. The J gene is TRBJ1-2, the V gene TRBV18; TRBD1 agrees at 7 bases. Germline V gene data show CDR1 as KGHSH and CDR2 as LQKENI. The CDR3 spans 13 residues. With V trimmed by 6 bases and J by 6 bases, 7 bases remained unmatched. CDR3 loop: CASSVQGVDGYTF. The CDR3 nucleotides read TGTGCCAGCTCCGTTCAGGGGGTGGATGGCTACACCTTC.

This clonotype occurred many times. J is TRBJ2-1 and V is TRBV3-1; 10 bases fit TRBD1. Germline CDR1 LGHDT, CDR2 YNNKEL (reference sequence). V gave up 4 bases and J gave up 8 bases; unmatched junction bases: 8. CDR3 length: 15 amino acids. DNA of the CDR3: TGTGCCAGCAGCCGCGGACAGGGGGAAAGGGATGAGCAGTTCTTC. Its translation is CASSRGQGERDEQFF.

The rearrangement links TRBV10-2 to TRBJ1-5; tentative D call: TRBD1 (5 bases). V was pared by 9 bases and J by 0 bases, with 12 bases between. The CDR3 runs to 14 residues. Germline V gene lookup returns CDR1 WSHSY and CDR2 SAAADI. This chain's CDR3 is CASNNRYSNQPQHF. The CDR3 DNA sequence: TGCGCCAGTAACAACAGGTATAGCAATCAGCCCCAGCATTTT.

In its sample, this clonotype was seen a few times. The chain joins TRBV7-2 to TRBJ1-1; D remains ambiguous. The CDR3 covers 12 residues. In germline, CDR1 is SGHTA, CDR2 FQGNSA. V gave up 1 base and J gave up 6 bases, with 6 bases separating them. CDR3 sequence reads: CASSLGGPEAFF. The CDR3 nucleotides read TGTGCCAGCAGCTTAGGCGGGCCTGAAGCTTTCTTT.

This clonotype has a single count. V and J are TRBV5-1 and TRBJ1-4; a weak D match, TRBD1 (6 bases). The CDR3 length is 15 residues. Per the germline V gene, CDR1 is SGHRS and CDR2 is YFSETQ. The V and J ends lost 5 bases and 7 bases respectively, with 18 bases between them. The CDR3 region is CASRRRGQGGEKLFF. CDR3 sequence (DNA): TGCGCCAGCAGGCGACGGGGGCAAGGTGGTGAAAAACTGTTTTTT.

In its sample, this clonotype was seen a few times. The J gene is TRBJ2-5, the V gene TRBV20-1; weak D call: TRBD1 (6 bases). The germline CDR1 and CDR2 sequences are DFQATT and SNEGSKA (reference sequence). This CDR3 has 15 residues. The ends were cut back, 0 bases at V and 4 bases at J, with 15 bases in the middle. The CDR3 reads CSARDLGADGETQYF. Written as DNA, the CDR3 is TGCAGTGCTAGAGATTTGGGGGCGGACGGAGAGACCCAGTACTTC.

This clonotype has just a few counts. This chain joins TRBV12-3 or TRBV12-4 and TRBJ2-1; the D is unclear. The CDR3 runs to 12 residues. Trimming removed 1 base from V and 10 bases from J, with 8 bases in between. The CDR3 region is CASSLGHYEQFF. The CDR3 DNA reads TGTGCCAGCAGTTTAGGGCACTACGAGCAGTTCTTC.

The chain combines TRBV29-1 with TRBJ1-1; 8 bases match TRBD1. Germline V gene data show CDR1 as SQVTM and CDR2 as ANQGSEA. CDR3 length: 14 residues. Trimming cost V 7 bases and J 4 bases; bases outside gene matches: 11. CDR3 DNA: TGCAGCGGCAGGGGGCAGAGGCAAGGCACTGAAGCTTTCTTT. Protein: CSGRGQRQGTEAFF. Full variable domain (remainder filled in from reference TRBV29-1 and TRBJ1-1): SAVISQKPSRDICQRGTSLTIQCQVDSQVTMMFWYRQQPGQSLTLIATANQGSEATYESGFVIDKFPISRPNLTFSTLTVSNMSPEDSSIYLCSGRGQRQGTEAFFGQGTRLTVV.

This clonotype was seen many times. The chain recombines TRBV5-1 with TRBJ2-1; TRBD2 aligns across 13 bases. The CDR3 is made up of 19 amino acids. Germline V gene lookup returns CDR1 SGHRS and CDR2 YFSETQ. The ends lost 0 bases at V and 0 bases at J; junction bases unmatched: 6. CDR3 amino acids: CASSLGGLAGPSSYNEQFF. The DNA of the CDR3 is TGCGCCAGCAGCTTGGGGGGACTAGCGGGACCAAGCTCCTACAATGAGCAGTTCTTC. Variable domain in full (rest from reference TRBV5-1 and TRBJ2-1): KAGVTQTPRYLIKTRGQQVTLSCSPISGHRSVSWYQQTPGQGLQFLFEYFSETQRNKGNFPGRFSGRQFSNSRSEMNVSTLELGDSALYLCASSLGGLAGPSSYNEQFFGPGTRLTVL.

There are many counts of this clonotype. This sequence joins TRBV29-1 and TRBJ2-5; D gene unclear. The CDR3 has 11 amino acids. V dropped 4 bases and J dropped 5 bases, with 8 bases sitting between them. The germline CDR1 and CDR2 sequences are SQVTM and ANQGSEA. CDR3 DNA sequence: TGCAGCGTTGGGGATTCTGAGACCCAGTACTTC. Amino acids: CSVGDSETQYF.

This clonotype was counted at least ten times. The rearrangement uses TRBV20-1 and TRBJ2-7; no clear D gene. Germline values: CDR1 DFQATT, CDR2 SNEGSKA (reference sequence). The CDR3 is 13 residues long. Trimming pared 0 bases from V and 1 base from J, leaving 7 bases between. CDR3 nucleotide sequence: TGCAGTGCTAGAGATCAGAAGTCCTACGAGCAGTACTTC. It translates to CSARDQKSYEQYF.

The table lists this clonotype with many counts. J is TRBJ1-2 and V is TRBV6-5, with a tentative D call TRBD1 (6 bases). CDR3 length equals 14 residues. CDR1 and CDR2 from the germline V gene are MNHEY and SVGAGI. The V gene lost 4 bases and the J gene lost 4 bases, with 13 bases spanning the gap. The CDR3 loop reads CASSSRGGSYGYTF. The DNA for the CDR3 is TGTGCCAGCAGTTCTCGGGGGGGCTCCTATGGCTACACCTTC.

The CDR3, as DNA: TGTGCCAGCAGCTTGGGGGGTTGGTGGGAGAGCTCCTACGAGCAGTACTTC. Amino acid sequence: CASSLGGWWESSYEQYF. The chain is built from TRBV13 and TRBJ2-7; a weak D match, TRBD2 (6 bases). CDR3 length equals 17 residues. Germline V gene lookup returns CDR1 PRHDT and CDR2 FYEKMQ (reference sequence). Trimming stripped 3 bases from V and 0 bases from J, with 18 bases between.

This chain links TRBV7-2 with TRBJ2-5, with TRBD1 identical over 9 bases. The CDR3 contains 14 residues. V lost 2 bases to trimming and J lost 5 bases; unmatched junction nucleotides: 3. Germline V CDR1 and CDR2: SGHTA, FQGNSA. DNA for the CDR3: TGTGCCAGCAGCTTAAACAGGGGGCGGGAGACCCAGTACTTC. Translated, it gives CASSLNRGRETQYF. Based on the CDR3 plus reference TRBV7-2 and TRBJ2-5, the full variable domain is GAGVSQSPSNKVTEKGKDVELRCDPISGHTALYWYRQSLGQGLEFLIYFQGNSAPDKSGLPSDRFSAERTGGSVSTLTIQRTQQEDSAVYLCASSLNRGRETQYFGPGTRLLVL.

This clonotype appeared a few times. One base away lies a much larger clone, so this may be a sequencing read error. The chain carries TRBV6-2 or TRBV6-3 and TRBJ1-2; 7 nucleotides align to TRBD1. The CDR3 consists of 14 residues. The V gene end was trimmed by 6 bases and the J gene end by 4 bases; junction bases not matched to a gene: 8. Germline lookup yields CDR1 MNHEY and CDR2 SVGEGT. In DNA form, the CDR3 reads TGTGCCAGCAGCCCCACCGGGACAGCCTATGGCTACACCTTC. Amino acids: CASSPTGTAYGYTF.

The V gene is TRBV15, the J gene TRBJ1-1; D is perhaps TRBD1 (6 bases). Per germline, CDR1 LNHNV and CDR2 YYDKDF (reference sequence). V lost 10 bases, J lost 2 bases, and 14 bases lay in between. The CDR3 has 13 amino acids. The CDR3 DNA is TGTGCCATCAGGTCGGGGGCCAACACTGAAGCTTTCTTT. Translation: CAIRSGANTEAFF.

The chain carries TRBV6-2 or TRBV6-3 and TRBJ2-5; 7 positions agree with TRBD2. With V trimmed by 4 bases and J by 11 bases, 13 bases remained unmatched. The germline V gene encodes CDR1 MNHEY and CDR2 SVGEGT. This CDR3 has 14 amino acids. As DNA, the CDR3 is TGTGCCAGCAGTTTAAGCGGGACCAGAAATGAGCAGTACTTC. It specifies CASSLSGTRNEQYF.